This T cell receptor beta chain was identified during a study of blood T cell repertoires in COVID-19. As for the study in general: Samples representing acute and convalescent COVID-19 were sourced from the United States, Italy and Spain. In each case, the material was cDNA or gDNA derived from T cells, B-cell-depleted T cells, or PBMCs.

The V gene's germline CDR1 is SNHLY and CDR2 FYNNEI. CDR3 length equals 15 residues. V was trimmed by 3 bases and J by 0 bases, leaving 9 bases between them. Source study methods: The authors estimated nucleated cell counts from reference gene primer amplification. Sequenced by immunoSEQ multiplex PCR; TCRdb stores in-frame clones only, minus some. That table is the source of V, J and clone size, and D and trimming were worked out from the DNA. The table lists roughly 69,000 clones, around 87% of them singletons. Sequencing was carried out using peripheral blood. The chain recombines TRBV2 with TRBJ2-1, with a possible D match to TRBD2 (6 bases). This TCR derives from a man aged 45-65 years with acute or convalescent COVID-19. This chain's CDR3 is CASSDFSGSYNEQFF. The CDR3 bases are TGTGCCAGCAGTGACTTTAGCGGCTCCTACAATGAGCAGTTCTTC.